Shown below are 8 T cell receptor beta chains from a single sample sequenced in a study of CD8 T cells in ankylosing spondylitis. TCRdb re-analysed the 5' RACE reads in MiXCR, keeping a single row per CDR3 protein. The profile covers almost 400,000 distinct CDR3 sequences, with under 25% appearing a single time and 15% to 20% taken by the ten largest. Regarding the study as a whole: A motif of eight highly homologous TCR beta variants was seen as apparently characteristic of ankylosing spondylitis blood.

Their specific antigens are unknown. The sequenced sample consisted of blood, either unsorted or a sorted T cell fraction (not recorded which). The receptor set was obtained from a male donor with ankylosing spondylitis.

The CDR3 protein is CASSLTPNAYNEQFF. DNA for the CDR3: TGTGCCAGCAGCTTAACCCCTAACGCCTACAATGAGCAGTTCTTC. The genes are TRBV7-3 and TRBJ2-1; D remains ambiguous. CDR1 is SGHTA and CDR2 is FQGTGA in the germline V gene. This CDR3 comprises 15 residues. V gave up 0 bases and J gave up 2 bases, with 8 bases separating them.

This clonotype was seen more than once but under ten times. The chain carries TRBV5-6 and TRBJ2-5; no firm D call. This CDR3 has 14 amino acids. Per germline, CDR1 SGHDT and CDR2 YYEEEE. Trimming removed 0 bases at V and 5 bases at J, with 11 bases between. Here the CDR3 DNA reads TGTGCCAGCAGCTTGGCTGCCGCGCGGGAGACCCAGTACTTC. It yields the protein CASSLAAARETQYF.

The table lists this clonotype with a few counts. The chain recombines TRBV7-9 with TRBJ2-5, with TRBD1 matching 7 bases. Germline CDR1 and CDR2: SEHNR and FQNEAQ (reference sequence). With 4 bases clipped from V and 8 bases from J, the junction kept 10 bases outside the gene matches. CDR3 length: 14 residues. CDR3 DNA sequence: TGTGCCAGCAGCTGGGGACAGAGTGTTGATACCCAGTACTTC. This encodes CASSWGQSVDTQYF.

The rearrangement links TRBV19 to TRBJ2-7; 7 bases are a match to TRBD1. Germline loops: CDR1 LNHDA, CDR2 SQIVND (reference sequence). CDR3 length equals 15 residues. V was pared by 5 bases and J by 0 bases, with 7 bases of the junction left unmatched. The CDR3 sequence is CASSSSTGRSYEQYF. The CDR3, as DNA: TGTGCCAGTAGTTCCTCGACAGGGCGCTCCTACGAGCAGTACTTC. The full variable domain, its missing parts supplied by reference TRBV19 and TRBJ2-7, is DGGITQSPKYLFRKEGQNVTLSCEQNLNHDAMYWYRQDPGQGLRLIYYSQIVNDFQKGDIAEGYSVSREKKESFPLTVTSAQKNPTAFYLCASSSSTGRSYEQYFGPGTRLTVT.

The CDR3 spells CAISVPSGNEQFF. CDR3 coding DNA: TGTGCCATCAGTGTTCCTTCGGGGAATGAGCAGTTCTTC. The chain is built from TRBV10-3 and TRBJ2-1, with a weak D call TRBD2 (5 bases). Germline V gene lookup returns CDR1 ENHRY and CDR2 SYGVKD. CDR3 length equals 13 residues. The V end was cut by 4 bases, the J end by 7 bases, with 11 bases between.

This clonotype showed up just a few times. The rearrangement joins TRBV5-6 to TRBJ2-7; D remains unclear. The germline V and J ends were trimmed by 1 base and 6 bases, with 14 bases remaining between them. The CDR3 consists of 14 residues. Per the germline V gene, CDR1 is SGHDT and CDR2 is YYEEEE. CDR3 in amino acids: CASSLPSFSSEQYF. CDR3 bases: TGTGCCAGCAGCTTGCCGAGTTTTAGCAGCGAGCAGTACTTC.

This clonotype was seen a handful of times. The chain couples TRBV29-1 to TRBJ1-1; perhaps TRBD1 as D (6 bases). The germline V and J ends were trimmed by 7 bases and 5 bases, with 17 bases remaining between them. CDR3 length: 13 residues. Germline V lookup: CDR1 SQVTM, CDR2 ANQGSEA. The CDR3 nucleotides read TGCAGCGCCAGGGGTGGATCTGGGACTGAAGCTTTCTTT. It is translated as CSARGGSGTEAFF.

The chain carries TRBV2 and TRBJ1-2, with D unclear. Per germline, CDR1 SNHLY and CDR2 FYNNEI. The CDR3 covers 12 residues. Deletions cut 4 bases from V and 8 bases from J, with 11 bases between. The CDR3 region has the DNA TGTGCCAGCAGTGGTCATCGAGGGGGCTACACCTTC. Translation gives CASSGHRGGYTF.